The rows below give T cell receptor beta chains drawn from one sample of a study of cytomegalovirus exposure and HLA in healthy donors. Here immunoSEQ multiplex PCR was the method, and the copy in TCRdb shows in-frame clones only, minus some. In the table there are roughly 190,000 clones, around three quarters of which are singletons. The sequencing input was PBMCs. The receptors stem from a woman aged 45 to 65 in good health and CMV-seronegative. The CDR3 runs from the conserved cysteine through the conserved F or W. The order of the fields is V gene, J gene, D gene, clone size, CDR3 DNA, CDR3 protein. A D gene is named only where the DNA matches it firmly. For some rows the clone size is stated as once, few or many, or as a class when expanded; others skip it.

TRBV7-3	TRBJ2-3	TRBD1	NA	TGTGCCAGCAGCTTTGACAGGGGCACAGATACGCAGTATTTT	CASSFDRGTDTQYF
TRBV5-3	TRBJ1-4	NA	NA	TGTGCCAGAAGCGGGGGGAGGGCCCCAACTAATGAAAAACTGTTTTTT	CARSGGRAPTNEKLFF
TRBV14	TRBJ1-1	NA	NA	TGTGCCAGCAGCCAAGATAGGCGGGGTGAAGCTTTCTTT	CASSQDRRGEAFF
TRBV6-5	TRBJ2-7	NA	NA	TGTGCCAGCAGTCGCGGACAGACCGAGCAGTACTTC	CASSRGQTEQYF
TRBV28	TRBJ2-5	NA	NA	TGTGCCAGCAGTTTTGGAGGGGAGAAGACCCAGTACTTC	CASSFGGEKTQYF
TRBV14	TRBJ2-7	TRBD2	NA	TGTGCCAGCAGCCCTGAACTGAGGACTAGCGGAAACTCCTACGAGCAGTACTTC	CASSPELRTSGNSYEQYF
TRBV11-2	TRBJ2-5	TRBD1	NA	TGTGCCAGCAGCCGGGGACAGGGAGGTGAGGAGACCCAGTACTTC	CASSRGQGGEETQYF
TRBV5-4	TRBJ2-5	TRBD1	NA	TGTGCCAGCAGCGGACAGGGCGGCGAGACCCAGTACTTC	CASSGQGGETQYF
TRBV4-2	TRBJ1-3	NA	NA	TGTGCCAGCAGCCCACTCACTGGGGGGACTGGAAACACCATATATTTT	CASSPLTGGTGNTIYF
TRBV6-5	TRBJ1-6	TRBD1	NA	TGTGCCAGCAGAAATACAGGGGGCACTTCACCCCTCCACTTT	CASRNTGGTSPLHF
TRBV28	TRBJ2-1	NA	once	TGTGCCAGCAGTTTACCTCAGGGTTCTTCCTACAATGAGCAGTTCTTC	CASSLPQGSSYNEQFF
TRBV28	TRBJ1-2	TRBD1	NA	TGTGCCAGCAGACGGGGACAGACCCTCTATGGCTACACCTTC	CASRRGQTLYGYTF
TRBV4-2	TRBJ2-7	TRBD1	NA	TGTGCCAGCAGCCAAGAAAAAGGGGGCCCCTACGAGCAGTACTTC	CASSQEKGGPYEQYF